A single T cell receptor (beta chain) is shown here with its context. What it binds is unknown. Each sorted subset replicate got 200 ng genomic DNA, 25,000 to 35,000 genomes. Measured with immunoSEQ multiplex PCR; TCRdb has only the in-frame clones, and not every one. The sample holds over a million clones; roughly 96% are singletons and the top ten take over 1%. The data are from a study of shared clonotypes between healthy human individuals. About the research overall: Donor composition was two women and three men, aged 18 to 49.

Whole-study findings and limits: The sharing of 4.5% to 6.5% of naive CD4 clonotypes was seen across a handful of donors.

CDR1 and CDR2 (germline): SNHLY, FYNNEI. The CDR3 contains 13 residues. V lost 1 base and J 10 bases, leaving 13 bases between the germline ends. Within Nashville, Tennessee resided all donors, each a Caucasian adult. V usage is TRBV2 and J usage is TRBJ1-1; tentatively, D is TRBD1 (6 bases). The source is a man aged 25 to 40 in good health. The specimen sequenced was naive CD4+ T cells sorted from blood. Subset defined: CD45RA+ positively selected. CDR3 sequence reads: CASSEVGGLGAFF. CDR3 DNA: TGTGCCAGCAGTGAAGTTGGGGGGCTCGGAGCTTTCTTT.